Below, one TCR beta chain is given with its context. Its specificity is not known. These data come from a study of a mutant IDH1 vaccine in newly diagnosed glioma. Across the study: Prior therapy was radiotherapy, temozolomide, or both; most received both. Scheduled at week 35, visit V12 preceded visit V13, held at week 47.

TCRdb's table, derived via immunoSEQ multiplex PCR, lists solely in-frame clones and lacks some. This table holds fewer than 90,000 clones, 80% to 85% found once. V gave up 4 bases and J gave up 7 bases; unmatched junction bases: 12. CDR3 length: 15 residues. CDR1 is MDHEN and CDR2 is SYDVKM in the germline V gene. The time point was: week 35, safety follow-up. One vaccine dose held 300 ug of mutant IDH1 20-mer peptide and came with topical imiquimod. The clonotype comes from a man aged 18 to 30 with glioma. Material: PBMCs, obtained from a glioma patient whose treatment included an IDH1 peptide vaccine. V usage is TRBV28 and J usage is TRBJ2-7, with 8 bases that match TRBD1. The CDR3 coding sequence is TGTGCCAGCAGTTCCTCCGGGACAGGTTTGGGGGAGCAGTACTTC. This sequence encodes CASSSSGTGLGEQYF.